The next 29 T cell receptor beta chains were all read from a single sample in a study of post-analysis software for immune sequencing data. Every TCR beta cDNA library bore unique molecular identifiers. Via MiXCR, TCRdb re-called the PCR reads, giving one row per CDR3 protein. The table records around 160,000 distinct CDR3 sequences, roughly 40% of them present only once. Sequenced here: blood, sampled after autologous hematopoietic stem cell transplantation. Receptor source: a girl aged 10-17 years with multiple sclerosis.

This clonotype was counted only a few times. The chain links TRBV29-1 to TRBJ2-5, with TRBD2 matching 11 bases. Trimming at V came to 1 base and at J to 5 bases, leaving 6 bases not matched to a gene. CDR1 and CDR2 (germline): SQVTM, ANQGSEA. This CDR3 is 15 amino acids long. CDR3: CSVEGLAGGPETQYF. The DNA for the CDR3 is TGCAGCGTTGAAGGGCTAGCGGGAGGTCCCGAGACCCAGTACTTC.

This clonotype turned up a few times. The chain links TRBV6-5 to TRBJ2-5; possible D gene TRBD1, 6 bases. Per the germline V gene, CDR1 is MNHEY and CDR2 is SVGAGI. This CDR3 region has 15 residues. Trimming shortened V by 5 bases and J by 1 base, and 14 bases separated the two germline ends. The CDR3 region has the DNA TGTGCCAGCAGTCGATGGACAGCAGCCCAAGAGACCCAGTACTTC. This gives the protein CASSRWTAAQETQYF.

Here the CDR3 DNA reads TGTGCCAGCAGCGTCAGCGGGAAGAACAATGAGCAGTTCTTC. It specifies CASSVSGKNNEQFF. The chain is built from TRBV9 and TRBJ2-1; 7 bases agree with TRBD2. The germline CDR1 and CDR2 sequences are SGDLS and YYNGEE. This CDR3 spans 14 amino acids. The V gene end was trimmed by 2 bases and the J gene end by 5 bases; junction bases not matched to a gene: 4.

Only a few counts were recorded for this clonotype. The V call is TRBV20-1, the J call TRBJ2-5, with D perhaps matching TRBD1 or TRBD2 (6 bases each). The CDR3 runs 14 residues. V lost 3 bases to trimming and J lost 5 bases, with 16 bases between them. CDR1 is DFQATT, CDR2 SNEGSKA, per germline (reference sequence). CDR3 sequence (DNA): TGCAGTGCTAGGGGGGGAGGACAGTTGGAGACCCAGTACTTC. Residues: CSARGGGQLETQYF.

The genes are TRBV9 and TRBJ2-7, with 10 bases that match TRBD2. The CDR3 covers 18 residues. Germline values: CDR1 SGDLS, CDR2 YYNGEE. Losses at the gene ends were 0 bases for V and 6 bases for J; bases not matched to a gene: 15. The CDR3 bases are TGTGCCAGCAGCGTAGCTACTAGGGGGCTAGCGGGAGCCTCCGAGCAGTACTTC. Translated: CASSVATRGLAGASEQYF.

J is TRBJ1-2 and V is TRBV6-5, with a possible D match to TRBD1 (5 bases). From germline, CDR1 is MNHEY and CDR2 SVGAGI. The V end lost 4 bases, the J end lost 3 bases, and 21 bases lay between the germline ends. The CDR3 has 17 amino acids. CDR3 DNA sequence: TGTGCCAGCAGTTTACGCTCATGGGGCAGCCCCCACTATGGCTACACCTTC. It codes for CASSLRSWGSPHYGYTF.

Concerning this clonotype itself: This may be a read error, as it is one base from a much larger clone. The V and J genes are TRBV6-5 and TRBJ2-1; TRBD1 agrees at 8 bases. Germline lookup yields CDR1 MNHEY and CDR2 SVGAGI. The CDR3 sequence is 14 residues long. J gave up 13 bases and V 4 bases, and 12 bases lay outside the gene matches. The CDR3 DNA is TGTGCCAGCAGTTCGAGGACAGGGCAAGAGACCCAGTTCTTC. Protein: CASSSRTGQETQFF.

As DNA, the CDR3 is TGTGCTAGTGGGGTCGACGGTAGCGGGAGGATTAGGCCGTACTTC. It is translated as CASGVDGSGRIRPYF. The rearrangement links TRBV12-5 to TRBJ2-5, with 10 bases matching TRBD2. Germline loops: CDR1 LGHNT, CDR2 FRNRAP. The CDR3 runs to 15 residues. J lost 13 bases, V lost 6 bases, and 17 bases had no gene match.

This clonotype showed up just once. Here the CDR3 DNA reads TGTGCCACCGCATTCTGGGTTAGCGGGTCCAAAAATGAGCAGTTCTTC. As protein: CATAFWVSGSKNEQFF. The V gene is TRBV15, the J gene TRBJ2-1, with 7 positions matching TRBD2. The CDR3 runs to 16 residues. Germline V CDR1 and CDR2: LNHNV, YYDKDF (reference sequence). Unmatched junction bases numbered 17, after V lost 8 bases and J lost 7 bases.

V usage is TRBV19 and J usage is TRBJ1-2, with D perhaps matching TRBD1 (6 bases). With 10 bases removed from V and 6 bases from J, the gap between germline ends came to 18 bases. Looked up from germline, CDR1 is LNHDA and CDR2 is SQIVND (reference sequence). The CDR3 sequence is 13 residues long. CDR3: CAKRARGFDGYTF. The DNA for the CDR3 is TGTGCCAAAAGGGCCAGGGGTTTTGATGGCTACACCTTC.

V gene TRBV7-9 combines with J gene TRBJ1-4, with 7 bases aligning to TRBD1. The CDR3 sequence is 16 residues long. From germline, CDR1 is SEHNR and CDR2 FQNEAQ (reference sequence). Trimming removed 5 bases from V and 4 bases from J; junction bases left unmatched: 10. As DNA, the CDR3 is TGTGCCAGCAGCGCCACGACAGGGATTGATAATGAAAAACTGTTTTTT. Translation: CASSATTGIDNEKLFF.

This clonotype was picked up a small number of times. CDR3 bases: TGTGCCAGCAGCTTGACAGGGCTAGCGGGAGCGTCTGATACGCAGTATTTT. Amino acids: CASSLTGLAGASDTQYF. This chain joins TRBV5-5 and TRBJ2-3; 10 nucleotides agree with TRBD2. The V gene end was trimmed by 1 base and the J gene end by 6 bases; junction bases not matched to a gene: 11. The CDR3 spans 17 residues. CDR1 SGHKS and CDR2 YYEKEE come from the germline V gene (reference sequence). Full variable domain (outside the CDR3, taken from reference TRBV5-5 and TRBJ2-3): DAGVTQSPTHLIKTRGQQVTLRCSPISGHKSVSWYQQVLGQGPQFIFQYYEKEERGRGNFPDRFSARQFPNYSSELNVNALLLGDSALYLCASSLTGLAGASDTQYFGPGTRLTVL.

V gene TRBV20-1 combines with J gene TRBJ2-1; 8 bases agree with TRBD2. V was clipped by 0 bases and J by 8 bases; unmatched bases: 9. This CDR3 contains 15 residues. CDR1 DFQATT and CDR2 SNEGSKA come from the germline V gene (reference sequence). The DNA of the CDR3 is TGCAGTGCTAGAGATTGGAAGCGGGAGAAGGATGAGCAGTTCTTC. Protein sequence: CSARDWKREKDEQFF.

In its sample, this clonotype was seen a few times. The rearrangement uses TRBV6-1 and TRBJ2-3, with 7 bases fitting TRBD1. The CDR3 covers 14 residues. Germline assignment: CDR1 MNHNS and CDR2 SASEGT. Trimming at V came to 6 bases and at J to 3 bases, leaving 6 bases not matched to a gene. As DNA, the CDR3 is TGTGCCAGCAGCTTGACAGGGCGAACAGATACGCAGTATTTT. It codes for CASSLTGRTDTQYF.

The chain carries TRBV11-2 and TRBJ2-6; tentatively, D is TRBD2 (5 bases). Trimming took off 5 bases at V and 1 base at J, with 9 bases between the two ends. The CDR3 runs to 15 residues. CDR1 and CDR2 from the germline V gene are SGHAT and FQNNGV. The CDR3 nucleotides are TGTGCCAGCAGCCTGAGGGTGTCTGGGGCCAACGTCCTGACTTTC. It codes for CASSLRVSGANVLTF.

This clonotype was counted between two and nine times. The gene calls are TRBV5-1 and TRBJ2-2, with D unclear. V lost 0 bases and J 6 bases, leaving 12 bases between the germline ends. CDR1 SGHRS and CDR2 YFSETQ come from the germline V gene. CDR3 length equals 15 residues. The CDR3 DNA reads as TGCGCCAGCAGCTTGGCCGACGGGTGGGCCGGGGAGCTGTTTTTT. It codes for CASSLADGWAGELFF.

The sample holds many counts of this clonotype. The rearrangement joins TRBV4-1 to TRBJ1-5; 7 nucleotides line up with TRBD1. Germline CDR1 is MGHRA and CDR2 is YSYEKL. V was pared by 0 bases and J by 4 bases, with 3 bases of the junction left unmatched. This CDR3 comprises 15 residues. In nucleotides, the CDR3 is TGCGCCAGCAGCCAAGAGGCAGGGGGTAATCAGCCCCAGCATTTT. As protein: CASSQEAGGNQPQHF.

This chain uses TRBV7-9 with TRBJ2-7, with D perhaps TRBD2 (5 bases). V lost 5 bases and J lost 2, with 13 bases in between. CDR1 is SEHNR and CDR2 is FQNEAQ in the germline V gene (reference sequence). The CDR3 is 14 residues long. CDR3 sequence (DNA): TGTGCCAGCAGCCTGACGGCCGGGGCCTACGAGCAGTACTTC. Residues: CASSLTAGAYEQYF.

The rearrangement links TRBV11-2 to TRBJ2-1; D perhaps matches TRBD2 (5 bases). The CDR3 spans 16 residues. Trimming took 5 bases from V and 5 from J, leaving 19 bases between them. The germline gives CDR1 SGHAT, CDR2 FQNNGV. DNA for the CDR3: TGTGCCAGCAGCGCTGCCCGTGGGCCCGGGAACAATGAGCAGTTCTTC. Amino acid sequence: CASSAARGPGNNEQFF.

This clonotype was recorded a few times. The chain employs TRBV2 and TRBJ2-5; 10 nucleotides align to TRBD2. Germline V gives CDR1 SNHLY, CDR2 FYNNEI. The CDR3 runs to 15 residues. Trimming at V came to 6 bases and at J to 5 bases, leaving 9 bases not matched to a gene. CDR3 region: CASSAGLAVSETQYF. The CDR3 DNA reads TGTGCCAGCAGCGCTGGACTAGCGGTTTCGGAGACCCAGTACTTC.

This clonotype was counted only a few times. The CDR3 nucleotides read TGTGCCAGCAGTGAACAGAATGAGCAGTTCTTC. Translating it yields CASSEQNEQFF. The chain has TRBV6-1 and TRBJ2-1; unclear D gene. There are 11 residues in the CDR3. Trimming left V 2 bases short and J 7 bases short, with 3 bases between. Germline CDR1 is MNHNS and CDR2 is SASEGT.

This clonotype was recorded a few times. The rearrangement links TRBV5-1 to TRBJ1-5; unclear D gene. The CDR3 extends over 17 amino acids. Deletions cut 0 bases from V and 6 bases from J, with 19 bases between. In germline, CDR1 is SGHRS, CDR2 YFSETQ. Written as DNA, the CDR3 is TGCGCCAGCAGCTTGGAACCCTCGGGGATGGGTCGTCAGCCCCAGCATTTT. Protein: CASSLEPSGMGRQPQHF.

V gene TRBV7-2 combines with J gene TRBJ2-3; maybe TRBD2 (6 bases). This CDR3 contains 15 residues. Germline V gene lookup returns CDR1 SGHTA and CDR2 FQGNSA. Trimming stripped 2 bases from V and 2 bases from J, with 11 bases between. Here the CDR3 reads CASSLRGYHTDTQYF. The CDR3, as DNA: TGTGCCAGCAGCTTACGGGGGTATCACACAGATACGCAGTATTTT.

The chain is built from TRBV4-3 and TRBJ2-1; a weak D match, TRBD1 (5 bases). Germline V gene lookup returns CDR1 LGHNA and CDR2 YSLEER. The V end lost 0 bases, the J end lost 4 bases, and 13 bases lay between the germline ends. This CDR3 spans 16 amino acids. The CDR3 nucleotides read TGCGCCAGCAGCCAAGACACAGGCCCGACGTACAATGAGCAGTTCTTC. Protein product: CASSQDTGPTYNEQFF.

The chain recombines TRBV7-2 with TRBJ2-2; 7 nucleotides match TRBD1. J gave up 7 bases and V 5 bases, and 13 bases lay outside the gene matches. CDR3 length: 16 amino acids. The germline V gene encodes CDR1 SGHTA and CDR2 FQGNSA. The CDR3 loop is CASSLRTGGGYGELFF. The CDR3, as DNA: TGTGCCAGCAGCCTGAGGACAGGTGGCGGGTACGGGGAGCTGTTTTTT.

The chain joins TRBV3-1 to TRBJ2-7, with D tentatively TRBD1 or TRBD2 (6 bases each). CDR1 and CDR2 (germline): LGHDT, YNNKEL (reference sequence). The CDR3 spans 13 residues. Trimming removed 2 bases at V and 6 bases at J, with 11 bases between. For the CDR3, the DNA is TGTGCCAGCAGCCAATTGGGGGGCGGCGAGCAGTACTTC. It translates to CASSQLGGGEQYF.

The J gene is TRBJ1-1, the V gene TRBV18, with TRBD1 matching over 8 bases. In germline, CDR1 is KGHSH, CDR2 LQKENI. Trimming at V came to 3 bases and at J to 0 bases, leaving 9 bases not matched to a gene. The CDR3 loop spans 17 amino acids. The CDR3: CASSPTGTGIMNTEAFF. In DNA, the CDR3 is TGTGCCAGCTCACCTACCGGGACAGGTATAATGAACACTGAAGCTTTCTTT. Complete variable domain (other parts from reference TRBV18 and TRBJ1-1): NAGVMQNPRHLVRRRGQEARLRCSPMKGHSHVYWYRQLPEEGLKFMVYLQKENIIDESGMPKERFSAEFPKEGPSILRIQQVVRGDSAAYFCASSPTGTGIMNTEAFFGQGTRLTVV.

This chain connects TRBV20-1 to TRBJ2-1, with 11 bases fitting TRBD2. The CDR3 is 16 amino acids. The trim removed 1 base at V and 9 bases at J, leaving 11 bases unmatched. Looked up from germline, CDR1 is DFQATT and CDR2 is SNEGSKA (reference sequence). The chain's CDR3 is CSARVTSGRMGSEQFF. The CDR3 region has the DNA TGCAGTGCTAGAGTCACTAGCGGGAGAATGGGGAGTGAGCAGTTCTTC.

The CDR3 DNA follows: TGCAGTGCTAGGACTAGTAGGTGGGAGACCCAGTACTTC. Translating gives CSARTSRWETQYF. V usage is TRBV20-1 and J usage is TRBJ2-5, with a tentative D call TRBD2 (6 bases). Germline V gene lookup returns CDR1 DFQATT and CDR2 SNEGSKA (reference sequence). The V gene lost 3 bases and the J gene lost 5 bases, with 13 bases spanning the gap. The CDR3 consists of 13 residues.